These T cell receptor beta chains were read from a single sample in a study of T cells after yellow fever vaccination. TCRdb recomputed calls from the 5' RACE reads with MiXCR, one row per CDR3 protein. The sample lists hundreds of thousands of distinct CDR3 sequences; approximately 19% were seen once. The specimen was PBMCs, collected before the yellow fever booster vaccination. Receptors were obtained from a young man who received the YFV17D yellow fever vaccine. CDR3s include the opening cysteine and the closing phenylalanine or tryptophan. Fields, in order: clone size, D gene, V gene, J gene, CDR3 DNA, CDR3 protein. D genes are given only for firm matches. Only part of the rows carry a size: once, few, many, or a class if the clone is expanded.

>.|.|TRBV27|TRBJ2-7
TGTGCCAGCAGTTTCGAGCGAACCTACGAGCAGTACTTC
CASSFERTYEQYF
>.|TRBD2|TRBV10-2|TRBJ2-7
TGCGCCAGCTCTGTAGCGGGGGAAGAGCAGTACTTC
CASSVAGEEQYF
>.|TRBD2|TRBV10-3|TRBJ2-3
TGTGCCATCAGTGGGTCTAGCGGGACAGATACGCAGTATTTT
CAISGSSGTDTQYF
>few|.|TRBV15|TRBJ1-1
TGTGCCACCAGCAGAGATACAGGCAGGACGGCTTTCTTT
CATSRDTGRTAFF
>many|.|TRBV7-2|TRBJ1-2
TGTGCCAGCAGCCCTGACGCATCATGGGGCTACACCTTC
CASSPDASWGYTF
>many|.|TRBV20-1|TRBJ2-2
TGCAGTGCTAGACCTACCCCGAACACCGGGGAGCTGTTTTTT
CSARPTPNTGELFF
>.|.|TRBV18|TRBJ1-4
TGTGCCAGCTCACCAACGGACGGGAATGAAAAACTGTTTTTT
CASSPTDGNEKLFF
>few|.|TRBV6-2/TRBV6-3|TRBJ2-2
TGTGCCAGCAGCAATCGGGACACTTACACCGGGGAGCTGTTTTTT
CASSNRDTYTGELFF
>.|TRBD2|TRBV5-4|TRBJ2-1
TGTGCCAGCAGCCCGAGCGGGGGGCACAATGAGCAGTTCTTC
CASSPSGGHNEQFF
>few|TRBD1|TRBV5-1|TRBJ1-2
TGCGCCAGCAGCTTTTCCTCGGGACAGGGGAACTATGGCTACACCTTC
CASSFSSGQGNYGYTF
>.|TRBD1|TRBV7-2|TRBJ2-5
TGTGCCAGCAGGAAAGGACAGGCAGAGACCCAGTACTTC
CASRKGQAETQYF
>few|.|TRBV5-1|TRBJ1-5
TGCGCCAGCACCCCCGGGGAAAATAGCAATCAGCCCCAGCATTTT
CASTPGENSNQPQHF
>few|.|TRBV7-2|TRBJ1-6
TGTGCCAGCGGAACGGGGGGGATTATTCCCCTCCACTTT
CASGTGGIIPLHF
>few|.|TRBV29-1|TRBJ2-3
TGCAGCGGGGTCCTCTCGGCTGGAGATACGCAGTATTTT
CSGVLSAGDTQYF
>.|TRBD1|TRBV5-6|TRBJ2-1
TGTGCCAGCAGCCGGAGGACAGGGCGCAATGAGCAGTTCTTC
CASSRRTGRNEQFF
>.|TRBD1|TRBV15|TRBJ1-1
TGTGCCACCAGCCCGAGAGGGAACAGGGGCGCTGAAGCTTTCTTT
CATSPRGNRGAEAFF
>few|.|TRBV10-3|TRBJ1-4
TGTGCCATCAGTGAAGCAGGGAGTAATGAAAAACTGTTTTTT
CAISEAGSNEKLFF
>few|.|TRBV7-6|TRBJ1-1
TGTGCCAGCAGCCCCGGGGGGAGCACTGAAGCTTTCTTT
CASSPGGSTEAFF
>.|.|TRBV11-2|TRBJ2-1
TGTGCCAGCAGTCTCCTAGGACAGTACAATGAGCAGTTCTTC
CASSLLGQYNEQFF
>few|.|TRBV2|TRBJ1-1
TGTGCCAGCAGTGTTGACAGTCCGAACACTGAAGCTTTCTTT
CASSVDSPNTEAFF
>many|.|TRBV15|TRBJ1-5
TGTGCCACCAGCAGAGCGGGCGGCCAGCCCCAGCATTTT
CATSRAGGQPQHF
>.|TRBD2|TRBV10-3|TRBJ2-7
TGTGCCATCAGTGAAGGGACTAGCGGCTACGAGCAGTACTTC
CAISEGTSGYEQYF
>few|.|TRBV7-2|TRBJ2-1
TGTGCCAGCAGCTTAGGGGTCCAAGAAGTTCTGTTCTTC
CASSLGVQEVLFF